These 15 T cell receptor beta chains were all obtained from the same sample, sequenced in a study of blood T cell repertoires in COVID-19 (dated by TCRdb to about 2020). The library was prepared using the immunoSEQ multiplex PCR assay. The source is immuneACCESS, and TCRdb retained only in-frame sequences with V and J called. Part of the clones is not carried over; for the studies checked, unresolved V genes explain less than half of this, and the remainder is unexplained. Present in this sample are just under 300,000 clones, more than 85% of which were seen just once. The top ten clonotypes cover around 1.2% of the sample. Sequences were obtained from peripheral blood. The receptors come from a man aged 65-85 years with acute or convalescent COVID-19.

This clone has only one observation. The chain joins TRBV29-1 to TRBJ2-1; D is possibly TRBD1 (7 bases). CDR1 SQVTM and CDR2 ANQGSEA come from the germline V gene. This CDR3 is 16 amino acids long. With 2 bases removed from V and 9 bases from J, the gap between germline ends came to 23 bases. CDR3 amino acids: CSVERGPAAGGGEQFF. Written as DNA, the CDR3 is TGCAGCGTTGAAAGGGGGCCGGCGGCCGGGGGTGGTGAGCAGTTCTTC.

The rearrangement joins TRBV5-1 to TRBJ2-7; 7 bases align to TRBD2. The CDR3 loop spans 14 amino acids. V gave up 4 bases and J gave up 2 bases; unmatched junction bases: 6. Germline lookup yields CDR1 SGHRS and CDR2 YFSETQ. The CDR3 DNA follows: TGCGCCAGCAGCCCGAGCGGGAACCCCTACGAGCAGTACTTC. It translates to CASSPSGNPYEQYF.

The rearrangement uses TRBV29-1 and TRBJ1-4, with D possibly matching TRBD1 (6 bases). Germline CDR1 and CDR2: SQVTM and ANQGSEA. The V end lost 4 bases, the J end lost 2 bases, and 8 bases lay between the germline ends. This CDR3 is 13 amino acids long. The CDR3 reads CSVGGGTNEKLFF. CDR3 nucleotides: TGCAGCGTTGGTGGGGGCACTAATGAAAAACTGTTTTTT.

The rearrangement uses TRBV18 and TRBJ2-3, with D possibly being TRBD2 (6 bases). CDR1 and CDR2 from the germline V gene are KGHSH and LQKENI. The CDR3 consists of 14 residues. The ends were cut back, 3 bases at V and 1 base at J, with 8 bases in the middle. The DNA for the CDR3 is TGTGCCAGCTCACCGGCTAGCGGCACAGATACGCAGTATTTT. This encodes CASSPASGTDTQYF.

This clone was recorded a few times. This chain links TRBV18 with TRBJ2-7, with TRBD2 as a possible D gene (5 bases). The CDR3 length is 15 residues. The V end lost 0 bases, the J end lost 5 bases, and 14 bases lay between the germline ends. Germline CDR1 reads KGHSH; CDR2 reads LQKENI. CDR3 DNA sequence: TGTGCCAGCTCACCACCGGGCCGGGGAGTCCACGAGCAGTACTTC. Residues: CASSPPGRGVHEQYF.

The chain uses TRBV24-1 and TRBJ1-1; a possible D gene is TRBD1 (6 bases). CDR1 and CDR2 (germline): KGHDR, SFDVKD. This CDR3 spans 14 amino acids. Trimming pared 7 bases from V and 3 bases from J, leaving 14 bases between. The CDR3 bases are TGTGCCACCAGACAGGGATTGGATGACACTGAAGCTTTCTTT. Amino acid sequence: CATRQGLDDTEAFF.

This clone has just a few counts. The chain has TRBV6-5 and TRBJ1-6; 7 bases are shared with TRBD1. The CDR3 runs 15 residues. Germline V lookup: CDR1 MNHEY, CDR2 SVGAGI. The J segment lost 2 bases and the V segment lost 6 bases, leaving 4 bases of the junction unmatched. The CDR3 DNA is TGTGCCAGCAGGGACAGGATGGCCTATAATTCACCCCTCCACTTT. Protein: CASRDRMAYNSPLHF.

This chain joins TRBV12-3 or TRBV12-4 and TRBJ2-7; TRBD2 matches at 8 bases. The CDR3 runs 11 residues. V shed 4 bases, J shed 12 bases, and the junction held 5 bases outside the gene matches. The CDR3 spells CASSSGGRPYF. In DNA, the CDR3 is TGTGCCAGCAGTTCGGGGGGGCGTCCGTACTTC.

The rearrangement joins TRBV5-1 to TRBJ2-3; 9 bases fit TRBD2. This CDR3 spans 14 amino acids. V shed 5 bases and J 2 bases; nucleotides not matched to a gene: 3. The V gene's germline CDR1 is SGHRS and CDR2 YFSETQ. CDR3 sequence: CASSLAGHTDTQYF. The CDR3 DNA is TGCGCCAGCAGTCTAGCGGGGCACACAGATACGCAGTATTTT.

The J gene is TRBJ1-5, the V gene TRBV10-1; a possible D gene is TRBD1 (5 bases). Germline CDR1 WNHNN, CDR2 SYGVQD (reference sequence). The CDR3 has 17 amino acids. The V end was cut by 0 bases, the J end by 5 bases, with 17 bases between. The CDR3 DNA follows: TGCGCCAGCAGTGAGTCTGTCAGGCAGGGAGGACATCAGCCCCAGCATTTT. It codes for CASSESVRQGGHQPQHF.

The chain employs TRBV14 and TRBJ2-7; 10 nucleotides agree with TRBD1. The CDR3 is 15 residues long. With 3 bases clipped from V and 6 bases from J, the junction kept 8 bases outside the gene matches. Per the germline V gene, CDR1 is SGHDN and CDR2 is FVKESK. CDR3 residues: CASSHAGTGEVEQYF. The CDR3 DNA is TGTGCCAGCAGCCACGCCGGGACAGGGGAGGTCGAGCAGTACTTC.

This chain connects TRBV19 to TRBJ1-2; no reliable D call. The CDR3 runs to 15 residues. The germline CDR1 and CDR2 sequences are LNHDA and SQIVND (reference sequence). Trimming took off 4 bases at V and 2 bases at J, with 14 bases between the two ends. The CDR3 reads CASSTNREQNYGYTF. The CDR3 DNA sequence: TGTGCCAGTAGTACAAACAGAGAGCAGAACTATGGCTACACCTTC.

A single count supports this clone. The chain has TRBV19 and TRBJ2-2, with 9 bases lining up with TRBD1. This CDR3 spans 16 amino acids. Unmatched junction bases numbered 7, after V lost 3 bases and J lost 5 bases. The germline V gene encodes CDR1 LNHDA and CDR2 SQIVND (reference sequence). CDR3 nucleotides: TGTGCCAGTAGTATGACAGGGGGGGCGGTGACCGGGGAGCTGTTTTTT. It specifies CASSMTGGAVTGELFF.

The J gene is TRBJ1-2, the V gene TRBV19; D is uncertain. Germline V gives CDR1 LNHDA, CDR2 SQIVND (reference sequence). Trimming stripped 8 bases from V and 2 bases from J, with 21 bases between. The CDR3 runs 16 residues. This CDR3 reads CASRPTRGRRNYGYTF. As DNA, the CDR3 is TGTGCCAGTCGACCTACCCGAGGGAGAAGAAACTATGGCTACACCTTC.

The chain has TRBV18 and TRBJ2-1; possible D gene TRBD2, 6 bases. This CDR3 has 18 amino acids. Trimming stripped 3 bases from V and 0 bases from J, with 18 bases between. CDR1 and CDR2 (germline): KGHSH, LQKENI. CDR3 amino acids: CASSPTPIGGNSYNEQFF. The CDR3 DNA sequence: TGTGCCAGCTCACCCACTCCGATCGGGGGAAACTCCTACAATGAGCAGTTCTTC.